This section outlines one TCR beta chain sequence together with its context. Its antigen is still unknown. Unique molecular identifiers were incorporated when the TCRbeta library was constructed. Each CDR3 protein gets one entry after TCRdb re-called the PCR reads with MiXCR. The sample has around 440,000 distinct CDR3 sequences, 15% to 20% seen once. This sample was included in a study of T-cell reconstitution after alpha-beta-depleted transplantation in children. Study-wide results and caveats: The high TCRbeta diversity at day 60 in some patients came from surviving recipient T cells and thymic progenitors. T cells produced anew were the main source of T-cell counts and diversity one year after transplant. It was reported that alpha-beta T cells came from several hundred expanded graft clones (about two months after transplant).

CDR3 length: 15 residues. The V gene end was trimmed by 6 bases and the J gene end by 4 bases; junction bases not matched to a gene: 6. This sequence joins TRBV12-3 or TRBV12-4 and TRBJ2-1; the match to TRBD2 covers 10 bases. The clonotype was recovered from a boy younger than two who had a stem cell transplant for Wiskott-Aldrich syndrome, so the T cells may come from the graft donor. Sequenced here: PBMCs, mostly from graft donor cells, sampled 360 days after TCRalphabeta/CD19-depleted stem cell transplant. The CDR3 DNA reads as TGTGCCAGCAGCCTAGCGGGAGCTCGATACAATGAGCAGTTCTTC. It encodes CASSLAGARYNEQFF.